The entry below describes one T cell receptor beta chain. The sample originates from a study of T cell responses to AZD1222 COVID-19 vaccine. TCRdb's copy holds only in-frame clones and misses some; the assay was immunoSEQ multiplex PCR. Among roughly 92,000 clones, 85% to 90% were seen once, and the ten largest hold approximately 5%. The CDR3 length is 15 residues. V trimming: 1 base; J trimming: 5 bases; junction bases outside the gene matches: 4. Germline lookup yields CDR1 MNHEY and CDR2 SMNVEV (reference sequence). The J gene is TRBJ2-2, the V gene TRBV27, with 7 bases lining up with TRBD1. The clonotype comes from an adult who received the AZD1222 COVID-19 vaccine. The sample was peripheral blood, taken 28 days after the second AZD1222 dose. DNA of the CDR3: TGTGCCAGCAGTTTATACAGGGGAGAAACCGGGGAGCTGTTTTTT. It yields the protein CASSLYRGETGELFF.